This TCR beta chain was retrieved from a study of blood T cells in healthy people across ages. Study information: With template switching, about one barcoded beta molecule was captured per two T cells.

Overall study results and limits: More naive CD4+ cells and higher diversity were found in long-lived than in aged donors. The unknown donor CMV status may have confounded expanded clonotype changes.

Concerning this clonotype itself: What it recognizes is unknown.

A second PCR of roughly 7 to 11 cycles used a sample-barcoded 5' primer and a J-beta primer mix. Every cDNA was tagged by a template-switch adaptor with 12 random nucleotides. TCRdb reanalysed the 5' RACE reads using MiXCR and keeps one entry per CDR3 protein. The sample lists about 690,000 distinct CDR3 sequences, 40% to 45% occurring once. CDR1 and CDR2 from the germline V gene are DFQATT and SNEGSKA (reference sequence). The CDR3 contains 14 residues. The trim removed 5 bases at V and 1 base at J, leaving 4 bases unmatched. The clonotype originates from an older man in good health. Sequencing input: blood. The chain uses TRBV20-1 and TRBJ2-7; TRBD2 aligns across 11 bases. The CDR3 region has the DNA TGCAGTGCTTTGACTAGCGGGATGTCCTACGAGCAGTACTTC. Residues: CSALTSGMSYEQYF.